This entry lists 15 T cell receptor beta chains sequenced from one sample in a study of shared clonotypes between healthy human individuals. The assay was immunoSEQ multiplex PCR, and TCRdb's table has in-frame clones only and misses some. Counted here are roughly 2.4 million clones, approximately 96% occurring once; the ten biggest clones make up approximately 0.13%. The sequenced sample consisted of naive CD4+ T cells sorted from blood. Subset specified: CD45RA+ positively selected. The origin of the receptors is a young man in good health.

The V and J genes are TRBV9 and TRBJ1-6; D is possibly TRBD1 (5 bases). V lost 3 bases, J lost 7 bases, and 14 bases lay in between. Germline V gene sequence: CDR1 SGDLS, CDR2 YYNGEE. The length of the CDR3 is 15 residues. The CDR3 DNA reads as TGTGCCAGCAGCGCCTCCGGGACCGTCAATTCACCCCTCCACTTT. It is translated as CASSASGTVNSPLHF.

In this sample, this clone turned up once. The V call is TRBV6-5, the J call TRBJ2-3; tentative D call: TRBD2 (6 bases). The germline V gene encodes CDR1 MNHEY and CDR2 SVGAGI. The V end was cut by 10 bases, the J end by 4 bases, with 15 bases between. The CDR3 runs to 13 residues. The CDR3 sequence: CATTLGGPDTQYF. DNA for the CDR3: TGTGCCACCACCCTGGGGGGACCAGATACGCAGTATTTT.

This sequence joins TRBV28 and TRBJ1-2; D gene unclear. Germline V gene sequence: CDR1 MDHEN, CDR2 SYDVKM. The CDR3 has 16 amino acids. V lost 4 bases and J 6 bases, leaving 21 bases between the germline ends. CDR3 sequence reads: CASSSSDARRSHGYTF. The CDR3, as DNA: TGTGCCAGCAGTTCCTCGGACGCCAGAAGATCCCATGGCTACACCTTC.

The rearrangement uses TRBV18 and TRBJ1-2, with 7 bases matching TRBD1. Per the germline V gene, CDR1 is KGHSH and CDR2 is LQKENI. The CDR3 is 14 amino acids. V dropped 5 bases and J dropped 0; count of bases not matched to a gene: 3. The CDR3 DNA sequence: TGTGCCAGCTCATACGGGACAGCTAACTATGGCTACACCTTC. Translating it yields CASSYGTANYGYTF.

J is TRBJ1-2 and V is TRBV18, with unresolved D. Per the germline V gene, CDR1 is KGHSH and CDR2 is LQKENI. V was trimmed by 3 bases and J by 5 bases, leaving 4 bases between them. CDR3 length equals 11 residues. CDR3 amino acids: CASSPLYGYTF. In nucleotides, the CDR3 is TGTGCCAGCTCACCGCTATATGGCTACACCTTC.

The CDR3 nucleotides read TGTGCCAGCAGCTCCAGGGCGGGGTATGAGCAGTTCTTC. Protein: CASSSRAGYEQFF. The rearrangement links TRBV7-2 to TRBJ2-1, with a possible D match to TRBD2 (6 bases). Germline V gene data show CDR1 as SGHTA and CDR2 as FQGNSA. The length of the CDR3 is 13 residues. V dropped 4 bases and J dropped 8 bases, with 12 bases sitting between them.

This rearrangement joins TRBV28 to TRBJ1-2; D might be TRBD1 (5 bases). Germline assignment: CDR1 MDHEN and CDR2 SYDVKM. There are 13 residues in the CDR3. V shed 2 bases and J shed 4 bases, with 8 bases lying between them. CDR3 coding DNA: TGTGCCAGCAGTTTAGGGGCAATCTATGGCTACACCTTC. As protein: CASSLGAIYGYTF.

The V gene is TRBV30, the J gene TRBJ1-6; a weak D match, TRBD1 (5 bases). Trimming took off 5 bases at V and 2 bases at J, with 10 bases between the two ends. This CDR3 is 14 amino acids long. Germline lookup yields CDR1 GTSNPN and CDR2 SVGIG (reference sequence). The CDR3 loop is CAWGAGPYNSPLHF. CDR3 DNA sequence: TGTGCCTGGGGGGCCGGCCCCTATAATTCACCCCTCCACTTT.

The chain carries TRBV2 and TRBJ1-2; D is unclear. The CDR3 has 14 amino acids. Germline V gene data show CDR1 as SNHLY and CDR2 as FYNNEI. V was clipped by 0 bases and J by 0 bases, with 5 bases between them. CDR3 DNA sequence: TGTGCCAGCAGTGAAGCAGCTTCTAACTATGGCTACACCTTC. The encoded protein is CASSEAASNYGYTF.

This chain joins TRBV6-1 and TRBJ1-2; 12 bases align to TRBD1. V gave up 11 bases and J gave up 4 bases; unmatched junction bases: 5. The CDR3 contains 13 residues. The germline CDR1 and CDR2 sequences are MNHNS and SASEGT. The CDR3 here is CAARGQGAYGYTF. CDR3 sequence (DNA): TGTGCCGCCAGGGGACAGGGGGCCTATGGCTACACCTTC.

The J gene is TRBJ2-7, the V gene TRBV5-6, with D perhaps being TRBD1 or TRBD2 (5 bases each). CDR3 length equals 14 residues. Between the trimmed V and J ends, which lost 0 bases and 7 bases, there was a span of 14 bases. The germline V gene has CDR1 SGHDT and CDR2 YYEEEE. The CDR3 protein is CASSLGGAPGEQYF. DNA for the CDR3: TGTGCCAGCAGCTTGGGTGGGGCGCCGGGAGAGCAGTACTTC.

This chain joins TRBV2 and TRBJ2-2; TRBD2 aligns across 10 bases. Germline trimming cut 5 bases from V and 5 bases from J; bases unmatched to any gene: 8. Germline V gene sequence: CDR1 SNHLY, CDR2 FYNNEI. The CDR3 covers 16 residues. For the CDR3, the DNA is TGTGCCAGCAGTACGCTAGCGGGAGTTGCTACCGGGGAGCTGTTTTTT. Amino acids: CASSTLAGVATGELFF.

CDR3 residues: CAWRPRGPSPLHF. In DNA, the CDR3 is TGTGCCTGGAGACCCAGGGGGCCTTCACCCCTCCACTTT. This chain joins TRBV30 and TRBJ1-6, with TRBD1 identical over 8 bases. The CDR3 totals 13 residues. CDR1 and CDR2 (germline): GTSNPN, SVGIG (reference sequence). V was clipped by 3 bases and J by 9 bases; unmatched bases: 4.

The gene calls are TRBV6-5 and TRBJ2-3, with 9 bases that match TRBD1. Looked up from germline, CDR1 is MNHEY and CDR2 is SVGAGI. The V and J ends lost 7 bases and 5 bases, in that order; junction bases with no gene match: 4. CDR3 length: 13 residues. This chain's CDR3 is CASKRQGEDTQYF. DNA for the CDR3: TGTGCCAGCAAAAGACAGGGGGAAGATACGCAGTATTTT.

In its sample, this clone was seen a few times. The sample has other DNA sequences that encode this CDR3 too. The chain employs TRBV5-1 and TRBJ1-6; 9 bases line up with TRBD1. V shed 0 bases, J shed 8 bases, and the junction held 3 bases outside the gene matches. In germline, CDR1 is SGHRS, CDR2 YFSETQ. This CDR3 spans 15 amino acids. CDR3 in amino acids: CASSLAGTGYSPLHF. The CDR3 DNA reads TGCGCCAGCAGCTTGGCCGGGACAGGGTATTCACCCCTCCACTTT.